The 30 T cell receptor beta chains below come from one sample, sequenced in a study of cytomegalovirus exposure and HLA in healthy donors. Generated by immunoSEQ multiplex PCR, the TCRdb table keeps only in-frame clones and is missing some. The table has 66,000 or so clones, 97% seen once. Sequenced: PBMCs. Receptor source: a woman younger than 35 in good health and CMV-seropositive.

The chain uses TRBV2 and TRBJ1-3; D is possibly TRBD1 (5 bases). The CDR3 extends over 15 amino acids. With 1 base removed from V and 5 bases from J, the gap between germline ends came to 12 bases. CDR1 is SNHLY and CDR2 is FYNNEI in the germline V gene. The CDR3 DNA is TGTGCCAGCAGTGAAGAATTGGGGGGGAGAAACACCATATATTTT. It translates to CASSEELGGRNTIYF.

The chain is built from TRBV5-6 and TRBJ1-3, with 7 nucleotides matching TRBD1. The CDR3 extends over 17 amino acids. V lost 1 base, J lost 0 bases, and 7 bases stayed unmatched. Germline V gene sequence: CDR1 SGHDT, CDR2 YYEEEE. CDR3 coding DNA: TGTGCCAGCAGCTTGACCGGGACAGACTTCTCTGGAAACACCATATATTTT. It yields the protein CASSLTGTDFSGNTIYF.

The chain carries TRBV5-1 and TRBJ1-4; 9 bases are shared with TRBD1. This CDR3 is built from 15 residues. Trimming removed 4 bases from V and 4 bases from J; junction bases left unmatched: 5. Germline V gene data show CDR1 as SGHRS and CDR2 as YFSETQ. This chain's CDR3 is CASSPDRGDNEKLFF. CDR3 in DNA: TGCGCCAGCAGCCCGGACAGGGGAGATAATGAAAAACTGTTTTTT.

The CDR3 DNA reads as TGTGCCTGGAGACAGGGGGCTTCTGAAGCTTTCTTT. Residues: CAWRQGASEAFF. The chain uses TRBV30 and TRBJ1-1, with TRBD1 matching over 9 bases. The germline V gene has CDR1 GTSNPN and CDR2 SVGIG (reference sequence). The V gene end was trimmed by 3 bases and the J gene end by 6 bases; junction bases not matched to a gene: 2. CDR3 length: 12 amino acids.

The rearrangement links TRBV7-2 to TRBJ2-5; 8 positions match TRBD1. The CDR3 is made up of 16 amino acids. V lost 3 bases and J lost 0; bases outside the gene matches: 6. Germline CDR1 reads SGHTA; CDR2 reads FQGNSA. The CDR3 DNA sequence: TGTGCCAGCAGCTTTAGAGGCAGGGGGCACCAAGAGACCCAGTACTTC. It specifies CASSFRGRGHQETQYF.

V gene TRBV29-1 combines with J gene TRBJ1-3; 7 bases fit TRBD1. The CDR3 has 12 amino acids. Germline V CDR1 and CDR2: SQVTM, ANQGSEA. Trimming cost V 6 bases and J 8 bases; bases outside gene matches: 7. The CDR3 DNA sequence: TGCAGCGTCGAAACAGGGGAGGACACCATATATTTT. As protein: CSVETGEDTIYF.

This clone was detected only once. The chain is built from TRBV6-1 and TRBJ2-3, with 10 bases fitting TRBD2. The CDR3 extends over 15 amino acids. Germline CDR1 MNHNS, CDR2 SASEGT. V gave up 0 bases and J gave up 5 bases; unmatched junction bases: 2. The CDR3 loop is CASSEAPSGRDTQYF. CDR3 DNA: TGTGCCAGCAGTGAAGCTCCTAGCGGGAGAGATACGCAGTATTTT.

CDR3 in DNA: TGCAGCGTTAGGACAGGGGGCGTGTACGAGCAGTACTTC. This translates into CSVRTGGVYEQYF. This rearrangement joins TRBV29-1 to TRBJ2-7; 11 bases fit TRBD1. J lost 4 bases, V lost 5 bases, and 4 bases had no gene match. The CDR3 sequence is 13 residues long. Germline-derived CDR1 and CDR2 are SQVTM and ANQGSEA.

The chain combines TRBV5-5 with TRBJ1-1, with TRBD1 as a possible D gene (6 bases). From germline, CDR1 is SGHKS and CDR2 YYEKEE (reference sequence). The ends were cut back, 4 bases at V and 6 bases at J, with 19 bases in the middle. The CDR3 sequence is 15 residues long. The CDR3 DNA reads TGTGCCAGCAGCGGGGGGGGCAGGGTCGGCGCTGAAGCTTTCTTT. Its translation is CASSGGGRVGAEAFF.

V usage is TRBV2 and J usage is TRBJ1-1, with D hard to call. The V gene's germline CDR1 is SNHLY and CDR2 FYNNEI. The CDR3 spans 11 residues. Trimming removed 7 bases from V and 1 base from J, with 4 bases in between. As DNA, the CDR3 is TGTGCCAGCATACAGAACACTGAAGCTTTCTTT. This translates into CASIQNTEAFF.

This chain links TRBV4-1 with TRBJ2-7, with 8 bases matching TRBD1. The CDR3 runs to 16 residues. J lost 4 bases, V lost 3 bases, and 11 bases had no gene match. CDR1 and CDR2 from the germline V gene are MGHRA and YSYEKL. This CDR3 is CASSHRTGFDGYEQYF. DNA of the CDR3: TGCGCCAGCAGCCACAGGACAGGGTTTGACGGTTACGAGCAGTACTTC.

This rearrangement joins TRBV4-2 to TRBJ2-7; the D gene is possibly TRBD2 (6 bases). This CDR3 is 14 amino acids long. The V end lost 6 bases, the J end lost 3 bases, and 15 bases lay between the germline ends. Germline V gives CDR1 LGHNA, CDR2 YNFKEQ. CDR3 protein: CASSSSGDLYEQYF. In DNA form, the CDR3 reads TGTGCCAGCAGTAGCTCGGGAGACCTCTACGAGCAGTACTTC.

The CDR3 coding sequence is TGTGCCAGCAGCTTGACTAGCGGGAGAGTCGGAAACATTCAGTACTTC. Translated: CASSLTSGRVGNIQYF. This chain joins TRBV7-9 and TRBJ2-4, with 12 nucleotides matching TRBD2. The CDR3 consists of 16 residues. CDR1 is SEHNR and CDR2 is FQNEAQ in the germline V gene (reference sequence). The V and J ends lost 3 bases and 6 bases, in that order; junction bases with no gene match: 6.

V and J are TRBV19 and TRBJ1-4; D perhaps matches TRBD1 (6 bases). Trimming left V 5 bases short and J 7 bases short, with 14 bases between. Germline-derived CDR1 and CDR2 are LNHDA and SQIVND (reference sequence). The CDR3 is 14 residues long. The CDR3 coding sequence is TGTGCCAGTAGTTCAACCTCACAGGGTGAAAAACTGTTTTTT. Protein sequence: CASSSTSQGEKLFF.

Worth noting for this clone: At the DNA level, this CDR3 is encoded by other sequences in the same sample as well. The rearrangement joins TRBV27 to TRBJ2-3; D is ambiguous. The CDR3 runs to 11 residues. Germline CDR1 is MNHEY and CDR2 is SMNVEV (reference sequence). Trimming left V 4 bases short and J 3 bases short, with 2 bases between. The CDR3 here is CASSSTDTQYF. DNA of the CDR3: TGTGCCAGCAGTTCAACAGATACGCAGTATTTT.

The genes are TRBV15 and TRBJ1-5; no firm D call. The CDR3 has 18 residues. Trimming removed 1 base at V and 0 bases at J, with 16 bases between. Germline V gives CDR1 LNHNV, CDR2 YYDKDF (reference sequence). CDR3 amino acids: CATSRVIGDSHSNQPQHF. CDR3 nucleotide sequence: TGTGCCACCAGCAGAGTCATCGGGGATAGTCATAGCAATCAGCCCCAGCATTTT.

This chain joins TRBV5-1 and TRBJ2-7; TRBD2 agrees at 10 bases. Germline values: CDR1 SGHRS, CDR2 YFSETQ. The CDR3 totals 16 residues. V lost 0 bases, J lost 2 bases, and 5 bases stayed unmatched. The CDR3 DNA follows: TGCGCCAGCAGCTTGGAAGCTAGCGGGGGTACCTACGAGCAGTACTTC. Translating it yields CASSLEASGGTYEQYF.

The genes are TRBV29-1 and TRBJ2-1, with a possible D match to TRBD2 (7 bases). Germline V CDR1 and CDR2: SQVTM, ANQGSEA. The germline V and J ends were trimmed by 6 bases and 8 bases, with 17 bases remaining between them. The CDR3 is made up of 13 amino acids. CDR3 DNA sequence: TGCAGCGTGGGGCTAGGGGGGGTCGATGAGCAGTTCTTC. This sequence encodes CSVGLGGVDEQFF.

The chain couples TRBV28 to TRBJ2-7; 11 bases agree with TRBD2. This CDR3 region has 15 residues. With V trimmed by 6 bases and J by 1 base, 5 bases remained unmatched. CDR1 and CDR2 from the germline V gene are MDHEN and SYDVKM. The CDR3 DNA is TGTGCCAGCAGGATTACTAGCGGGAGATCCTACGAGCAGTACTTC. This gives the protein CASRITSGRSYEQYF.

The V gene is TRBV7-2, the J gene TRBJ2-3; the D gene is possibly TRBD2 (6 bases). V was cut by 4 bases and J by 2 bases, with 25 bases left in between. CDR1 is SGHTA and CDR2 is FQGNSA in the germline V gene. This CDR3 has 19 amino acids. The CDR3 spells CASSSHYQSRDSNTDTQYF. CDR3 in DNA: TGTGCCAGCAGCTCCCACTATCAATCGCGGGACTCCAACACAGATACGCAGTATTTT.

The genes are TRBV6-5 and TRBJ2-7, with D possibly being TRBD1 (7 bases). The CDR3 covers 14 residues. Germline V CDR1 and CDR2: MNHEY, SVGAGI. The germline V and J ends were trimmed by 6 bases and 4 bases, with 16 bases remaining between them. The CDR3 sequence: CASRGAGGIYEQYF. CDR3 nucleotides: TGTGCCAGCAGGGGGGCAGGGGGGATTTACGAGCAGTACTTC.

This clone was picked up one time. This rearrangement joins TRBV29-1 to TRBJ2-7; no clear D. Germline CDR1 is SQVTM and CDR2 is ANQGSEA. Trimming removed 6 bases at V and 3 bases at J, with 9 bases between. The CDR3 has 11 amino acids. The DNA for the CDR3 is TGCAGCGTGGCGGTTGGCTACGAGCAGTACTTC. It specifies CSVAVGYEQYF.

This sequence joins TRBV27 and TRBJ2-7; 13 bases map to TRBD2. The CDR3 sequence is 17 residues long. The V segment lost 6 bases and the J segment 2 bases; nucleotides outside the gene matches: 10. CDR1 and CDR2 (germline): MNHEY, SMNVEV (reference sequence). This chain's CDR3 is CASSRTGTSGAPYEQYF. As DNA, the CDR3 is TGTGCCAGCAGCCGTACCGGGACTAGCGGGGCCCCCTACGAGCAGTACTTC.

The chain recombines TRBV5-4 with TRBJ2-1; TRBD1 is a possible D gene (5 bases). V lost 4 bases, J lost 9 bases, and 8 bases lay in between. From germline, CDR1 is SGHNT and CDR2 YYREEE (reference sequence). CDR3 length: 11 residues. The CDR3 sequence: CASSIRGEQFF. DNA for the CDR3: TGTGCCAGCAGCATTAGGGGTGAGCAGTTCTTC.

Details on this clone: An end of the junction does not agree with germline; a read error may underlie this. This chain uses TRBV5-1 with TRBJ1-1, with TRBD1 matching over 7 bases. Germline CDR1 SGHRS, CDR2 YFSETQ. The CDR3 totals 9 residues. The CDR3 region is CASSWGQFF. CDR3 DNA: TGCGCCAGCAGCTGGGGACAGTTTTTT.

On this clone itself: Other DNA sequences in the sample encode the same CDR3. The chain couples TRBV6-6 to TRBJ1-1; weak D call: TRBD1 (5 bases). Trimming removed 3 bases from V and 0 bases from J, with 8 bases in between. Germline V gene sequence: CDR1 MNHNY, CDR2 SVGAGI (reference sequence). CDR3 length: 14 residues. The CDR3 here is CASSYRGVNTEAFF. CDR3 DNA sequence: TGTGCCAGCAGTTATCGGGGGGTGAACACTGAAGCTTTCTTT.

The genes are TRBV28 and TRBJ2-7; 8 nucleotides match TRBD1. The germline V gene has CDR1 MDHEN and CDR2 SYDVKM. The CDR3 covers 14 residues. Trimming cost V 7 bases and J 3 bases; bases outside gene matches: 8. In DNA, the CDR3 is TGTGCCAGCATGGGGAGACAGGGGCTCTACGAGCAGTACTTC. Protein product: CASMGRQGLYEQYF.

The CDR3 nucleotides read TGTGCCAGCAGCGTAGGAGGGACTCCTACCTACGAGCAGTACTTC. The encoded protein is CASSVGGTPTYEQYF. The rearrangement joins TRBV9 to TRBJ2-7; D might be TRBD2 (6 bases). Germline V gives CDR1 SGDLS, CDR2 YYNGEE. The length of the CDR3 is 15 residues. The germline V and J ends were trimmed by 0 bases and 2 bases, with 12 bases remaining between them.

V is TRBV6-1 and J is TRBJ2-3, with D possibly TRBD2 on 6 matching bases. CDR1 is MNHNS and CDR2 is SASEGT in the germline V gene. This CDR3 has 17 residues. V lost 4 bases and J 1 base, leaving 18 bases between the germline ends. CDR3 in DNA: TGTGCCAGCAGTGGATCCAACACCTGGGGGGGCACAGATACGCAGTATTTT. This encodes CASSGSNTWGGTDTQYF.

V usage is TRBV7-2 and J usage is TRBJ2-7; TRBD1 is a possible D gene (6 bases). This CDR3 comprises 16 residues. In germline, CDR1 is SGHTA, CDR2 FQGNSA. V lost 1 base and J 3 bases, leaving 16 bases between the germline ends. CDR3 amino acids: CASSLDWGQPNYEQYF. For the CDR3, the DNA is TGTGCCAGCAGCTTAGATTGGGGGCAACCCAACTACGAGCAGTACTTC.